The 23 T cell receptor beta chains reported below all come from one sample, sequenced in a study of vaccination effects on CD4 cells after COVID-19. Antigen-specific CD4+ T cells were first expanded with viral peptide pools by the ViraFEST assay and only then sequenced. At the end of 9 to 11 days of culture, CD4+ T cells were isolated. Nucleocapsid antibody tests were negative, and the vaccine recipients had no prior SARS-CoV-2 infection. Method: immunoSEQ multiplex PCR; TCRdb's copy keeps in-frame clones and lacks some. The sample has approximately 20,000 clones; around 70% are singletons. These TCRs are of unknown antigen specificity. Specimen: CD4+ T cells from PBMCs cultured with HCoV-NL63 spike peptides, collected before COVID-19 vaccination. Source of these receptors: a human donor who received a COVID-19 vaccine.

V usage is TRBV15 and J usage is TRBJ2-4; no clear D gene. Trimming cost V 2 bases and J 9 bases, with 20 bases left between them. CDR3 length: 16 amino acids. Germline CDR1 LNHNV, CDR2 YYDKDF (reference sequence). The DNA of the CDR3 is TGTGCCACCAGCAGAACGGGCCCGGAATACGATCGCATTCAGTACTTC. Encoded protein: CATSRTGPEYDRIQYF.

A few counts support this clone. This chain links TRBV28 with TRBJ2-2; D is possibly TRBD1 (5 bases). The V gene's germline CDR1 is MDHEN and CDR2 SYDVKM. Trimming removed 6 bases from V and 4 bases from J, with 12 bases in between. This CDR3 is built from 14 residues. The CDR3 loop reads CASRDNGPTGELFF. For the CDR3, the DNA is TGTGCCAGCAGGGACAACGGACCCACCGGGGAGCTGTTTTTT.

The chain links TRBV7-2 to TRBJ2-7; TRBD2 is a possible D gene (6 bases). V was clipped by 3 bases and J by 2 bases, with 11 bases between them. CDR1 and CDR2 from the germline V gene are SGHTA and FQGNSA. This CDR3 comprises 14 residues. DNA of the CDR3: TGTGCCAGCAGCTTGGAGTCGGGAGCCTACGAGCAGTACTTC. Translation gives CASSLESGAYEQYF.

The table lists this clone with a few counts. The chain carries TRBV5-1 and TRBJ2-2; 10 bases map to TRBD1. V was pared by 4 bases and J by 2 bases, with 5 bases of the junction left unmatched. The CDR3 is 16 residues long. Germline V gene data show CDR1 as SGHRS and CDR2 as YFSETQ. CDR3 sequence reads: CASSPRTGGNTGELFF. In DNA form, the CDR3 reads TGCGCCAGCAGCCCTAGGACAGGGGGAAACACCGGGGAGCTGTTTTTT.

Only a few counts were recorded for this clone. The CDR3 coding sequence is TGTGCCAGCAGCCTTTCGGGGAGGGCCTATGGCTACACCTTC. Amino acid sequence: CASSLSGRAYGYTF. This chain links TRBV11-2 with TRBJ1-2, with D hard to call. The CDR3 has 14 residues. With 5 bases removed from V and 4 bases from J, the gap between germline ends came to 14 bases. Germline CDR1 SGHAT, CDR2 FQNNGV.

CDR3 in DNA: TGTGCCAACCGACGGGGCAGGGGATCATACGAGCAGTACTTC. It translates to CANRRGRGSYEQYF. This chain uses TRBV2 with TRBJ2-7, with D perhaps matching TRBD1 (6 bases). CDR1 is SNHLY and CDR2 is FYNNEI in the germline V gene. The CDR3 loop spans 14 amino acids. Trimming removed 10 bases at V and 4 bases at J, with 20 bases between.

This chain links TRBV5-4 with TRBJ2-1, with 12 bases lining up with TRBD2. The CDR3 has 15 residues. Germline assignment: CDR1 SGHNT and CDR2 YYREEE (reference sequence). V gave up 4 bases and J gave up 4 bases; unmatched junction bases: 3. The CDR3, as DNA: TGTGCCAGCAGCGCTAGCGGGGGGGAATACAATGAGCAGTTCTTC. This translates into CASSASGGEYNEQFF.

This chain joins TRBV9 and TRBJ2-5, with D perhaps being TRBD1 or TRBD2 (5 bases each). Germline lookup yields CDR1 SGDLS and CDR2 YYNGEE. The ends were cut back, 2 bases at V and 5 bases at J, with 13 bases in the middle. This CDR3 spans 14 amino acids. The CDR3: CASSVGTTRETQYF. The CDR3 bases are TGTGCCAGCAGCGTCGGGACCACACGGGAGACCCAGTACTTC.

In this sample, this clone turned up a few times. V is TRBV7-2 and J is TRBJ1-1; D is unclear. V was shortened by 5 bases and J by 1 base, with 8 bases between the two germline ends. CDR3 size: 13 residues. Germline V lookup: CDR1 SGHTA, CDR2 FQGNSA. CDR3 sequence (DNA): TGTGCCAGCAGCCATGAATGGAACACTGAAGCTTTCTTT. Translating gives CASSHEWNTEAFF.

The chain carries TRBV28 and TRBJ2-3, with 7 nucleotides matching TRBD2. Germline V gives CDR1 MDHEN, CDR2 SYDVKM. The CDR3 extends over 16 amino acids. V shed 3 bases, J shed 5 bases, and the junction held 11 bases outside the gene matches. The CDR3 here is CASSFTDAGVRDTQYF. CDR3 bases: TGTGCCAGCAGTTTTACAGACGCGGGAGTCCGAGATACGCAGTATTTT. Drawing the rest from reference TRBV28 and TRBJ2-3, the complete variable domain is DVKVTQSSRYLVKRTGEKVFLECVQDMDHENMFWYRQDPGLGLRLIYFSYDVKMKEKGDIPEGYSVSREKKERFSLILESASTNQTSMYLCASSFTDAGVRDTQYFGPGTRLTVL.

V is TRBV19 and J is TRBJ2-2, with 7 positions matching TRBD1. This CDR3 is built from 14 residues. After removal of 6 bases from V and 5 bases from J, the junction contained 6 bases not matched to a gene. Germline lookup yields CDR1 LNHDA and CDR2 SQIVND (reference sequence). The CDR3 DNA reads TGTGCCAGTAGACAGGGGTTGGTTACCGGGGAGCTGTTTTTT. It encodes CASRQGLVTGELFF.

This clone showed up just a few times. The V and J genes are TRBV5-1 and TRBJ1-2; maybe TRBD1 (5 bases). This CDR3 region has 13 residues. Looked up from germline, CDR1 is SGHRS and CDR2 is YFSETQ. Trimming took 4 bases from V and 4 from J, leaving 11 bases between them. Here the CDR3 DNA reads TGCGCCAGCAGCCCGCCGGGGACCTATGGCTACACCTTC. Translation gives CASSPPGTYGYTF.

The J gene is TRBJ2-7, the V gene TRBV5-4; 9 bases line up with TRBD1. The CDR3 has 17 residues. Germline V CDR1 and CDR2: SGHNT, YYREEE (reference sequence). With 8 bases clipped from V and 1 base from J, the junction kept 16 bases outside the gene matches. CDR3 region: CARSTGTGTLLSYEQYF. The CDR3 DNA follows: TGTGCCAGGTCCACTGGGACAGGGACCTTACTATCCTACGAGCAGTACTTC.

The chain is built from TRBV20-1 and TRBJ1-1, with 10 bases aligning to TRBD1. The ends lost 3 bases at V and 11 bases at J; junction bases unmatched: 3. The CDR3 covers 11 residues. Germline V gene lookup returns CDR1 DFQATT and CDR2 SNEGSKA (reference sequence). As DNA, the CDR3 is TGCAGTGCTAGGCGGGACAGGGGTGCTTTCTTT. Its translation: CSARRDRGAFF.

The chain carries TRBV6-2 or TRBV6-3 and TRBJ1-2, with no clear D. Germline V lookup: CDR1 MNHEY, CDR2 SVGEGT. V lost 0 bases and J 8 bases, leaving 10 bases between the germline ends. CDR3 length equals 13 residues. The CDR3 sequence is CASSYSKGSGYTF. CDR3 bases: TGTGCCAGCAGTTACTCGAAAGGGAGCGGCTACACCTTC.

This clone was picked up a small number of times. The chain has TRBV4-2 and TRBJ1-5, with TRBD1 matching 8 bases. Per germline, CDR1 LGHNA and CDR2 YNFKEQ. V lost 0 bases and J lost 2; bases outside the gene matches: 3. This CDR3 has 16 amino acids. The CDR3 DNA is TGTGCCAGCAGCCAAGAGGGACAGGTAGGCAATCAGCCCCAGCATTTT. Its protein product is CASSQEGQVGNQPQHF.

This clone showed up just once. This chain links TRBV18 with TRBJ2-1; maybe TRBD1 (6 bases). The length of the CDR3 is 14 residues. Trimming removed 3 bases at V and 10 bases at J, with 16 bases between. Germline loops: CDR1 KGHSH, CDR2 LQKENI. CDR3 loop: CASSPPGTPREQFF. CDR3 DNA: TGTGCCAGCTCACCCCCCGGGACACCCCGCGAGCAGTTCTTC.

The rearrangement links TRBV4-3 to TRBJ2-7, with D unclear. The CDR3 is made up of 13 amino acids. Germline assignment: CDR1 LGHNA and CDR2 YSLEER. The V gene lost 3 bases and the J gene lost 7 bases, with 13 bases spanning the gap. The CDR3 is CASSQIANQEQYF. The CDR3 DNA is TGCGCCAGCAGCCAGATTGCTAACCAGGAGCAGTACTTC.

The V and J genes are TRBV30 and TRBJ1-2, with 7 bases fitting TRBD1. Per germline, CDR1 GTSNPN and CDR2 SVGIG (reference sequence). With V trimmed by 3 bases and J by 0 bases, 4 bases remained unmatched. This CDR3 is 14 amino acids long. In nucleotides, the CDR3 is TGTGCCTGGAGGAAAACAGGGGCTAACTATGGCTACACCTTC. This gives the protein CAWRKTGANYGYTF.

In its sample, this clone was seen a few times. One end of the junction is discordant with germline, which a read error may explain. J is TRBJ1-6 and V is TRBV7-7, with D hard to call. Germline-derived CDR1 and CDR2 are SSHAT and FNYEAQ (reference sequence). The CDR3 has 13 amino acids. The CDR3 region is CASSLGPNSPLHF. The CDR3 DNA reads as TGTGCTAGCAGCTTAGGCCCAAATTCACCCCTCCACTTT.

The chain carries TRBV4-1 and TRBJ2-7; D perhaps matches TRBD1 (6 bases). Looked up from germline, CDR1 is MGHRA and CDR2 is YSYEKL. CDR3 length: 16 residues. Trimming took 1 base from V and 3 from J, leaving 16 bases between them. CDR3: CASSQGVSGVGYEQYF. The CDR3 DNA follows: TGCGCCAGCAGCCAAGGTGTCTCAGGGGTCGGCTACGAGCAGTACTTC.

This clone has only a few counts. The chain is built from TRBV5-1 and TRBJ1-4; D is unclear. The CDR3 is made up of 14 amino acids. Germline values: CDR1 SGHRS, CDR2 YFSETQ. With 0 bases removed from V and 5 bases from J, the gap between germline ends came to 8 bases. The CDR3 spells CASSLGRRNEKLFF. In DNA form, the CDR3 reads TGCGCCAGCAGCTTGGGGCGGAGAAATGAAAAACTGTTTTTT.

The chain is built from TRBV18 and TRBJ2-1; weak D call: TRBD2 (6 bases). The CDR3 extends over 15 amino acids. Trimming took 4 bases from V and 6 from J, leaving 16 bases between them. The germline CDR1 and CDR2 sequences are KGHSH and LQKENI. The CDR3 spells CASSLGASAVNEQFF. As DNA, the CDR3 is TGTGCCAGCTCACTCGGGGCTAGCGCGGTCAATGAGCAGTTCTTC.